This paragraph reports one T cell receptor (beta chain). V lost 0 bases to trimming and J lost 3 bases, with 5 bases between them. The CDR3 runs to 13 residues. CDR1 is LGHNA and CDR2 is YNFKEQ in the germline V gene. The record originates from a study of patients and donors after allogeneic stem cell transplantation. TCRdb passed the RT-PCR reads through MiXCR, listing each CDR3 protein once. The sample lists 150,000 to 200,000 distinct CDR3 sequences; less than 45% were seen once. The receptor's source is a human donor who was either an allogeneic HSCT recipient or a stem cell or donor lymphocyte infusion donor (not recorded which). It is not recorded whose cells these are; they may come from a transplant donor. Sequenced: blood, either unsorted or a sorted T cell fraction (not recorded which). V and J are TRBV4-2 and TRBJ1-1; D is uncertain. CDR3 nucleotide sequence: TGTGCCAGCAGCCAAGATCGGGACACTGAAGCTTTCTTT. Residues: CASSQDRDTEAFF.